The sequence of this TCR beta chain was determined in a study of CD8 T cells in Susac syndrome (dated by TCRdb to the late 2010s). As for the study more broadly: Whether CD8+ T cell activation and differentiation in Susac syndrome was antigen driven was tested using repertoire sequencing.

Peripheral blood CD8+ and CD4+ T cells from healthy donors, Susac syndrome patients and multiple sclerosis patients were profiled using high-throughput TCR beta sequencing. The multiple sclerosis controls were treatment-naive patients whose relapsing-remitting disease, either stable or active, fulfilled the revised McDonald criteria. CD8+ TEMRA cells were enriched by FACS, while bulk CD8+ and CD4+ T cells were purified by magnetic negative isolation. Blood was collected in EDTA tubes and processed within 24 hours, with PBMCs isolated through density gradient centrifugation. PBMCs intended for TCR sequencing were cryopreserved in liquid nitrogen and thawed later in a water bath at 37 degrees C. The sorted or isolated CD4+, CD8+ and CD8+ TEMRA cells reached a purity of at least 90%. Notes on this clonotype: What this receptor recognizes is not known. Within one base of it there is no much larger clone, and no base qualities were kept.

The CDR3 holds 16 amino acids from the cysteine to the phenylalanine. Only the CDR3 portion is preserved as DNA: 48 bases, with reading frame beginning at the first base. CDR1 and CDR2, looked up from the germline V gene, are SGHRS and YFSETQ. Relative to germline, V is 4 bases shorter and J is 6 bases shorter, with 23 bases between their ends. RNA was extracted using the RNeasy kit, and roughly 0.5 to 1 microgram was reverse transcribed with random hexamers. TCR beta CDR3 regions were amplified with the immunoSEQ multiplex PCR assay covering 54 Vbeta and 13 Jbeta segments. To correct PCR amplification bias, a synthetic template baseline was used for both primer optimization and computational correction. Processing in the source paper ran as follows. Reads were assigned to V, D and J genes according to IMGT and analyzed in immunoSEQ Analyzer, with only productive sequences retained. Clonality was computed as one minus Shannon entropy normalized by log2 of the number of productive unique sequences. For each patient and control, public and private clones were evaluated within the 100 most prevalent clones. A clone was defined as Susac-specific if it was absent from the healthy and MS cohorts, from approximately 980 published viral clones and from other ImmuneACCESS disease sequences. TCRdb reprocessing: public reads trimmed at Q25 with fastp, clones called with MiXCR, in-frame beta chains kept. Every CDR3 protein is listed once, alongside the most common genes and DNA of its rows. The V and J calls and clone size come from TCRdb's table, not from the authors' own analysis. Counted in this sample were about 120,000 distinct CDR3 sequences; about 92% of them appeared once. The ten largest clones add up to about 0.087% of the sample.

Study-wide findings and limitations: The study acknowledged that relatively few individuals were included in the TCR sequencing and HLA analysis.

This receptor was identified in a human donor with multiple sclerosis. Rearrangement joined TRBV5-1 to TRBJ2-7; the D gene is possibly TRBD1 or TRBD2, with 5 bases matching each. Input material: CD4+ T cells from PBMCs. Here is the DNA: TGCGCCAGCAGCCAAGGGCGCCAATCGGGGCACCCCGAGCAGTACTTC. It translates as CASSQGRQSGHPEQYF.